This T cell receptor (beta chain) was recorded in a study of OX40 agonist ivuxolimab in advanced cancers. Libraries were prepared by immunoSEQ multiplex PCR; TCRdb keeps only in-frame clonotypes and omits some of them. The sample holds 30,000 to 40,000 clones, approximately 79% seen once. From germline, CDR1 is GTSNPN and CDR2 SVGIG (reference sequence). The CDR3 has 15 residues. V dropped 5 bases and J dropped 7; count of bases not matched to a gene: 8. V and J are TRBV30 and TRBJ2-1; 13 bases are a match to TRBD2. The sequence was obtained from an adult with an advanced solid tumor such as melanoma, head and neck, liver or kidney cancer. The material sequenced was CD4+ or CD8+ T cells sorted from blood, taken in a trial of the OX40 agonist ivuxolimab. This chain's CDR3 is CAWAPGLAGRNEQFF. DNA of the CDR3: TGTGCCTGGGCCCCGGGACTAGCGGGAAGGAATGAGCAGTTCTTC.